The 13 T cell receptor beta chains below come from one sample, sequenced in a study of T cells expressing NK-cell markers. One entry per CDR3 protein, without DNA, is what TCRdb gives after re-calling the 5' RACE reads. The sample holds approximately 170,000 distinct CDR3 sequences. The sequencing sample was made of blood T cells: a sorted CD56 or NKG2C T cell subset, CD4+ or CD8+ T cells, or bulk PBMC T cells (not recorded which). The receptors were sampled from a man aged 18 to 69 in good health.

The chain is built from TRBV27 and TRBJ2-7; no DNA is available, so the TRBD1 call from TCRdb remains unchecked. Looked up from germline, CDR1 is MNHEY and CDR2 is SMNVEV (reference sequence). The CDR3 contains 15 residues. The CDR3 sequence is CASSFGDRETYEQYF.

This chain links TRBV12-3 or TRBV12-4 with TRBJ1-2; TCRdb selects TRBD1, and the lack of DNA leaves this call unchecked. There are 13 residues in the CDR3. CDR3 region: CASTLGRVYGYTF.

J is TRBJ2-7 and V is TRBV10-2; as DNA is missing, the TRBD1 call by TCRdb cannot be tested. Per germline, CDR1 WSHSY and CDR2 SAAADI. The CDR3 is made up of 13 amino acids. The CDR3 is CASSGQVYYEQYF.

The chain is built from TRBV11-2 and TRBJ2-7; TCRdb lists TRBD1, though no DNA is available to test this call. Germline V gene data show CDR1 as SGHAT and CDR2 as FQNNGV. The CDR3 is 18 residues long. The CDR3 region is CASSTTIPRGAHWDEQYF.

The genes are TRBV11-2 and TRBJ1-2; with no DNA, the TCRdb D assignment of TRBD1 cannot be verified. The germline CDR1 and CDR2 sequences are SGHAT and FQNNGV. The CDR3 length is 11 residues. The CDR3 sequence: CASIQGEGYTF.

The rearrangement uses TRBV2 and TRBJ2-4; checking the TCRdb D call of TRBD2 is not possible without DNA. This CDR3 comprises 16 residues. The germline CDR1 and CDR2 sequences are SNHLY and FYNNEI. CDR3: CASGTSGGRAKNIQYF.

The chain employs TRBV3-1 and TRBJ2-7; the TCRdb call, TRBD1, lacks DNA for checking. This CDR3 comprises 15 residues. Per the germline V gene, CDR1 is LGHDT and CDR2 is YNNKEL (reference sequence). CDR3 loop: CASSPRGTGLDEQYF.

The chain links TRBV12-5 to TRBJ2-5; TCRdb designates TRBD1, a call that cannot be tested without DNA. This CDR3 is built from 15 residues. Germline V lookup: CDR1 LGHNT, CDR2 FRNRAP. The CDR3 sequence is CASGHMTGAKETQYF. Combining the CDR3 with reference TRBV12-5 and TRBJ2-5 gives the whole variable domain DARVTQTPRHKVTEMGQEVTMRCQPILGHNTVFWYRQTMMQGLELLAYFRNRAPLDDSGMPKDRFSAEMPDATLATLKIQPSEPRDSAVYFCASGHMTGAKETQYFGPGTRLLVL.

The chain uses TRBV11-1 and TRBJ2-1; TCRdb designates TRBD1, a call that cannot be tested without DNA. CDR3 size: 17 residues. Germline CDR1 and CDR2: SGHAT and FQDESV (reference sequence). CDR3 sequence: CASSFWDNPSGGNEQFF.

The V gene is TRBV10-2, the J gene TRBJ2-7; lacking DNA, the TRBD1 call made by TCRdb goes unchecked. Germline lookup yields CDR1 WSHSY and CDR2 SAAADI. This CDR3 contains 14 residues. The CDR3 region is CASWSGTASYEQYF.

This sequence joins TRBV3-1 and TRBJ2-5; lacking DNA, the TRBD2 call made by TCRdb goes unchecked. The CDR3 has 20 residues. Germline V gene sequence: CDR1 LGHDT, CDR2 YNNKEL (reference sequence). CDR3 residues: CASSQDAPPKLGDAQETQYF.

The CDR3 protein is CASSVTSGGSGELFF. The chain joins TRBV13 to TRBJ2-2; the TCRdb D gene call, TRBD2, has no DNA to confirm it. Looked up from germline, CDR1 is PRHDT and CDR2 is FYEKMQ (reference sequence). The length of the CDR3 is 15 residues.

The rearrangement uses TRBV2 and TRBJ2-5; TCRdb designates TRBD1, a call that cannot be tested without DNA. Germline V gene sequence: CDR1 SNHLY, CDR2 FYNNEI. The CDR3 extends over 15 amino acids. CDR3: CASSDGTGVLETQYF.